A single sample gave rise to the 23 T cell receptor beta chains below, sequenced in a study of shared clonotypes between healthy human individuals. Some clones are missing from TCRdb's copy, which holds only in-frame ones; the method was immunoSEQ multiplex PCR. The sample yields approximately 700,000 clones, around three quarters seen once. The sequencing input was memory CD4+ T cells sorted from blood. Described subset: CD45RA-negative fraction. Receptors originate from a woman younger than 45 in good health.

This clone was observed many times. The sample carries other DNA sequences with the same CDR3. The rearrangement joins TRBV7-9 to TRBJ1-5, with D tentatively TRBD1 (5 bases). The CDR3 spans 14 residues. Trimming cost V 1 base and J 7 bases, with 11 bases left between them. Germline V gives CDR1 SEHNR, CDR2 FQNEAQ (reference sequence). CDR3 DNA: TGTGCCAGCAGCTTAGGGGGCGGGCGACAGCCCCAGCATTTT. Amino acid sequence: CASSLGGGRQPQHF. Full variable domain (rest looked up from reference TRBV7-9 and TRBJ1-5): DTGVSQNPRHKITKRGQNVTFRCDPISEHNRLYWYRQTLGQGPEFLTYFQNEAQLEKSRLLSDRFSAERPKGSFSTLEIQRTEQGDSAMYLCASSLGGGRQPQHFGDGTRLSIL.

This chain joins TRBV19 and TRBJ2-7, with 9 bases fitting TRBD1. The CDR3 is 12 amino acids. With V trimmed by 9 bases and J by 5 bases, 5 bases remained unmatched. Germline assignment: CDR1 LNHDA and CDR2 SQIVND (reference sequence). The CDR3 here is CASTGGIDEQYF. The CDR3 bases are TGTGCCAGCACAGGGGGCATCGACGAGCAGTACTTC.

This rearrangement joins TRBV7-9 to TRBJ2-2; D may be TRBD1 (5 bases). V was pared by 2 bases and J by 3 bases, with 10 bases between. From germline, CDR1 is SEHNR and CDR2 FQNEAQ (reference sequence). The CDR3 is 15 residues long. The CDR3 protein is CASSLIQDHTGELFF. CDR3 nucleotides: TGTGCCAGCAGCTTAATACAGGACCACACCGGGGAGCTGTTTTTT.

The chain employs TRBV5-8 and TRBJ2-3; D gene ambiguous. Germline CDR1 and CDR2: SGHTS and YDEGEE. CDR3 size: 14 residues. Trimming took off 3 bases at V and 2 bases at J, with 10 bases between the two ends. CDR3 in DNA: TGTGCCAGCAGCTCTTATCGCCTCACAGATACGCAGTATTTT. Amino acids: CASSSYRLTDTQYF.

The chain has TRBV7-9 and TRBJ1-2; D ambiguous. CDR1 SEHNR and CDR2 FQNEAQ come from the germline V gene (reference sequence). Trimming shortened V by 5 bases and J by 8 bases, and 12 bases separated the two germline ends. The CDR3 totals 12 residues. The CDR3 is CASSTELGGYTF. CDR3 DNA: TGTGCCAGCAGCACCGAGCTTGGCGGCTACACCTTC.

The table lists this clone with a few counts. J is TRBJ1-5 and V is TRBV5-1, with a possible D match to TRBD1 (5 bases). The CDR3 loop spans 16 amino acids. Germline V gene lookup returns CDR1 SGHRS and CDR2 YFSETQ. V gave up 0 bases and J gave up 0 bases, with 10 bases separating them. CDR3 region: CASSLGTLDSNQPQHF. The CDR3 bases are TGCGCCAGCAGCTTGGGGACACTTGATAGCAATCAGCCCCAGCATTTT.

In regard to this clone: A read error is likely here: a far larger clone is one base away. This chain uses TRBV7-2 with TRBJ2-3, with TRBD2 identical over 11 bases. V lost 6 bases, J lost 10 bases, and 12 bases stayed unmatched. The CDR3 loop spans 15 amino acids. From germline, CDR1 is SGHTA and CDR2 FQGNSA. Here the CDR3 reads CASSYTSGRWDAQYF. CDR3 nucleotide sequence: TGTGCCAGCAGTTATACTAGCGGGAGATGGGATGCGCAGTATTTT.

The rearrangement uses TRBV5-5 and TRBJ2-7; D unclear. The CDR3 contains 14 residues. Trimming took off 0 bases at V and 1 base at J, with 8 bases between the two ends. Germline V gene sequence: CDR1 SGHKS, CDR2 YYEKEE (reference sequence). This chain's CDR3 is CASSLEWGSYEQYF. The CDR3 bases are TGTGCCAGCAGCTTGGAGTGGGGTTCCTACGAGCAGTACTTC. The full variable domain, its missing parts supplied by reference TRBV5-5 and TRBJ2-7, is DAGVTQSPTHLIKTRGQQVTLRCSPISGHKSVSWYQQVLGQGPQFIFQYYEKEERGRGNFPDRFSARQFPNYSSELNVNALLLGDSALYLCASSLEWGSYEQYFGPGTRLTVT.

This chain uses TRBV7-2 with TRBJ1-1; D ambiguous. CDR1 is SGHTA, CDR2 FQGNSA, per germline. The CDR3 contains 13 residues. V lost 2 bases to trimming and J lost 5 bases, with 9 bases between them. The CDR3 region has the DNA TGTGCCAGCAGCTTAAGTTCGGGTACTGAAGCTTTCTTT. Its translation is CASSLSSGTEAFF.

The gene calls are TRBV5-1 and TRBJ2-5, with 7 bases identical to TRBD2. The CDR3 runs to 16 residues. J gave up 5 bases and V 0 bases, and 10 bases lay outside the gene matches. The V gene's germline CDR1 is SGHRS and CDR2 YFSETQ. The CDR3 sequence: CASSLALGGSWETQYF. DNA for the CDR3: TGCGCCAGCAGCTTGGCCCTGGGCGGGAGCTGGGAGACCCAGTACTTC.

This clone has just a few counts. CDR3 sequence (DNA): TGTGCCAGCAGCTTAGAGCGGAGGGTCACCGGGGAGCTGTTTTTT. This codes for CASSLERRVTGELFF. This chain joins TRBV11-2 and TRBJ2-2; tentatively, D is TRBD2 (6 bases). The CDR3 is made up of 15 amino acids. V lost 0 bases, J lost 4 bases, and 9 bases lay in between. Germline V CDR1 and CDR2: SGHAT, FQNNGV.

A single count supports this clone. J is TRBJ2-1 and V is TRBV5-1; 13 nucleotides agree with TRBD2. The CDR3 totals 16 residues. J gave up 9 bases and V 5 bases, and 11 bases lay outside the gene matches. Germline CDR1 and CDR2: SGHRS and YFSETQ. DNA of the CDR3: TGCGCCAGCAGATTTGAGACTAGCGGGAGGAGGAGTGAGCAGTTCTTC. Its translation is CASRFETSGRRSEQFF.

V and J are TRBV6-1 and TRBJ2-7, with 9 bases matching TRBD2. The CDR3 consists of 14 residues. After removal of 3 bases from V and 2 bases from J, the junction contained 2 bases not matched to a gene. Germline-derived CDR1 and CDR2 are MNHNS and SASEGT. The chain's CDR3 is CASSEAGGPYEQYF. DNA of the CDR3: TGTGCCAGCAGTGAGGCGGGAGGGCCCTACGAGCAGTACTTC.

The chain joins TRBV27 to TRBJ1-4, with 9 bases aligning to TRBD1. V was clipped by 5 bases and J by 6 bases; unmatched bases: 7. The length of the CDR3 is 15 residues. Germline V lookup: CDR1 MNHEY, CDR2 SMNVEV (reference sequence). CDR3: CASSPTGQGDEKLFF. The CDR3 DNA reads TGTGCCAGCAGTCCAACGGGACAGGGTGATGAAAAACTGTTTTTT.

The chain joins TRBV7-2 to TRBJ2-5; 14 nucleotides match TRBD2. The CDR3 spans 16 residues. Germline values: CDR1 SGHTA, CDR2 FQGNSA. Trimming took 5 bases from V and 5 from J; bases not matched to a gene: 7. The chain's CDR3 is CASSRGLAGVHETQYF. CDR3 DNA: TGTGCCAGCAGCAGGGGACTAGCGGGAGTTCATGAGACCCAGTACTTC.

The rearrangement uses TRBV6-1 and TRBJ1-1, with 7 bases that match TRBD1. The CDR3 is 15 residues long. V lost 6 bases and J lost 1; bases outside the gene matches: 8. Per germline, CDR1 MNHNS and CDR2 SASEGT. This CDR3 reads CASSQYRQGNTEAFF. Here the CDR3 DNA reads TGTGCCAGCAGCCAATACAGACAGGGGAACACTGAAGCTTTCTTT.

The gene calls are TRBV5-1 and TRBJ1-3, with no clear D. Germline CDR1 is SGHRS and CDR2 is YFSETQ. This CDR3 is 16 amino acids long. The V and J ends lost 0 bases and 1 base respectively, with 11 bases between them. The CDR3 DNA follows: TGCGCCAGCAGCTTGGGACACCTCTATTCTGGAAACACCATATATTTT. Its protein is CASSLGHLYSGNTIYF.

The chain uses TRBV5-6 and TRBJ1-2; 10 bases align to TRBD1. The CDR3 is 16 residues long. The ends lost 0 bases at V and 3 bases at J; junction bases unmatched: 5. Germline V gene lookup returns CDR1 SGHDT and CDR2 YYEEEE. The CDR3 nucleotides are TGTGCCAGCAGCTTGGCTTTTGGACAGGGGGACTATGGCTACACCTTC. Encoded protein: CASSLAFGQGDYGYTF.

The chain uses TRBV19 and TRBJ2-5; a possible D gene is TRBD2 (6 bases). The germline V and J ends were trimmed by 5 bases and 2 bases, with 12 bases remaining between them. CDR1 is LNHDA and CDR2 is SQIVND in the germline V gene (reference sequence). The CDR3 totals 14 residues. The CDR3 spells CASSWTGTQETQYF. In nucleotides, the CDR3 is TGTGCCAGTAGTTGGACCGGGACTCAAGAGACCCAGTACTTC.

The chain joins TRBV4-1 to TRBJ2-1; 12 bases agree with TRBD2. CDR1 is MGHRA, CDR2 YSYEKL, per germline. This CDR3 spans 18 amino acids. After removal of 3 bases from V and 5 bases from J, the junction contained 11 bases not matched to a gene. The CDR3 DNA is TGCGCCAGCAGCCATAACCACCCGAGGACTAGCGGGGACAATGAGCAGTTCTTC. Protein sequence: CASSHNHPRTSGDNEQFF.

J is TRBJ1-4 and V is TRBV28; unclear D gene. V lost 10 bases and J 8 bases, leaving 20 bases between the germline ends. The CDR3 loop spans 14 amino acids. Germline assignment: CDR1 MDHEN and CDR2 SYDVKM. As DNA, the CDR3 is TGTGCCACGAGAGCGGCCGGACCTCAGGAAAAACTGTTTTTT. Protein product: CATRAAGPQEKLFF. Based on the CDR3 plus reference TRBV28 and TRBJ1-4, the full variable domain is DVKVTQSSRYLVKRTGEKVFLECVQDMDHENMFWYRQDPGLGLRLIYFSYDVKMKEKGDIPEGYSVSREKKERFSLILESASTNQTSMYLCATRAAGPQEKLFFGSGTQLSVL.

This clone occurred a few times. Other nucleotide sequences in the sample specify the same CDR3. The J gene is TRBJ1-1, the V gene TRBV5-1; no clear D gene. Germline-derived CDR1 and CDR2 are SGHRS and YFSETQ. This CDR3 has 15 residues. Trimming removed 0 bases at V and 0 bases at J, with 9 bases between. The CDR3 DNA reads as TGCGCCAGCAGCTTGGGCAACAGCATGAACACTGAAGCTTTCTTT. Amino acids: CASSLGNSMNTEAFF.

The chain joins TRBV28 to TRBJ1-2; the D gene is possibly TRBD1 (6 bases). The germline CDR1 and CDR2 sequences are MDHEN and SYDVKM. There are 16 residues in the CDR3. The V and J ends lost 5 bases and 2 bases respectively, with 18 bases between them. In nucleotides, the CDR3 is TGTGCCAGCAGTCCGCCGGGGGGCGGGAAAAACTATGGCTACACCTTC. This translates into CASSPPGGGKNYGYTF.